This T cell receptor beta chain emerged from a study of CD8 T cells in ankylosing spondylitis. Whole-study results and caveats: Clones tied to disease were said to be significantly enriched in matched ankylosing spondylitis synovial fluid. One TCR beta motif, made up of 7 or 8 highly homologous variants, appeared characteristic of ankylosing spondylitis blood.

Concerning this clonotype: What it recognizes is unknown.

Germline-derived CDR1 and CDR2 are GTSNPN and SVGIG (reference sequence). The CDR3 covers 14 residues. Trimming took off 5 bases at V and 2 bases at J, with 16 bases between the two ends. TCR beta libraries were made by quantitative 5'-RACE with molecular barcodes. TCRdb fed the 5' RACE reads into MiXCR, producing one record per CDR3 protein. This table has some 130,000 distinct CDR3 sequences, roughly a sixth appearing once. The receptor comes from a male donor with ankylosing spondylitis. Input material: blood, either unsorted or a sorted T cell fraction (not recorded which). This chain links TRBV30 with TRBJ2-7, with D tentatively TRBD2 (6 bases). The CDR3 loop reads CAWRPGLLTYEQYF. In DNA, the CDR3 is TGTGCCTGGCGGCCGGGACTGCTCACCTACGAGCAGTACTTC.